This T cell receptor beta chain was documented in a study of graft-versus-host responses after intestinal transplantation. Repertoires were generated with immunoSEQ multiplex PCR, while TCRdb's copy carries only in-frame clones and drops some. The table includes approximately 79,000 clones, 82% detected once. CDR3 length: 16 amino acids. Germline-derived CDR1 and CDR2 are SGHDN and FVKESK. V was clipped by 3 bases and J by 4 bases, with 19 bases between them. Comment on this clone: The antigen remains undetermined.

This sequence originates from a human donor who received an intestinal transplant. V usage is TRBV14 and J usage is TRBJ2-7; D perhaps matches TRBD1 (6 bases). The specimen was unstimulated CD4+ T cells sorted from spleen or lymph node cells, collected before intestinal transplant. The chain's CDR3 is CASSQSKGVRTYEQYF. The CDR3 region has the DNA TGTGCCAGCAGCCAGAGCAAGGGGGTAAGGACTTACGAGCAGTACTTC.